This entry describes one T cell receptor (beta chain). The record originates from a study of blood T cell repertoires in COVID-19. Study-wide background: Whether acute or convalescent, the COVID-19 samples came from the United States, Italy and Spain. T cells, B-cell-depleted T cells, or PBMCs supplied cDNA or gDNA.

Original analysis: Reference gene primer amplification in the assay estimated nucleated cell counts. Assay used: immunoSEQ multiplex PCR; TCRdb lists only in-frame clones, some missing. That table supplies the V and J calls and clone size; D and trimming were determined from the DNA. The table lists about 200,000 clones, around 87% of them singletons, with 3% to 3.5% in the top ten. The CDR3 spans 16 residues. Looked up from germline, CDR1 is SGHTA and CDR2 is FQGNSA. V gave up 1 base and J gave up 4 bases; unmatched junction bases: 0. The sequence came from a man between 60 and 70 years old with acute or convalescent COVID-19. Sequencing input: peripheral blood. The V gene is TRBV7-2, the J gene TRBJ2-3; 15 bases align to TRBD2. CDR3 sequence (DNA): TGTGCCAGCAGCTTAGGGACTAGCGGGGGGGCAGATACGCAGTATTTT. It encodes CASSLGTSGGADTQYF. Full variable domain (remainder filled in from reference TRBV7-2 and TRBJ2-3): GAGVSQSPSNKVTEKGKDVELRCDPISGHTALYWYRQSLGQGLEFLIYFQGNSAPDKSGLPSDRFSAERTGGSVSTLTIQRTQQEDSAVYLCASSLGTSGGADTQYFGPGTRLTVL.